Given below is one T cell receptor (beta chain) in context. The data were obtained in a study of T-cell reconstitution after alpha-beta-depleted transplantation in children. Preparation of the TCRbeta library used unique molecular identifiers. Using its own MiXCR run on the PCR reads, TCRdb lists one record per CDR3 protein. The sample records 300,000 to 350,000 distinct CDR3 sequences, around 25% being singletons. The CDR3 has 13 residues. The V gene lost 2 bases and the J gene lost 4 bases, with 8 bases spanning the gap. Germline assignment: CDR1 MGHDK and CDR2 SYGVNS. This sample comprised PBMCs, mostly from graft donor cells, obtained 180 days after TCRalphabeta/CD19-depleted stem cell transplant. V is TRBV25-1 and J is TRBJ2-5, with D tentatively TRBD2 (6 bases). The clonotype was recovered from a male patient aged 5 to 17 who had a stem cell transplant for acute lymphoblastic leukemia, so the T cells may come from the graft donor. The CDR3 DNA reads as TGTGCCAGCAGTGAAGCGGGACGAGAGACCCAGTACTTC. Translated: CASSEAGRETQYF.